This T cell receptor beta chain appears in the sequencing data of a study of cytomegalovirus exposure and HLA in healthy donors. The V gene lost 5 bases and the J gene lost 5 bases, with 7 bases spanning the gap. CDR3 length: 11 amino acids. Germline CDR1 MNHNS, CDR2 SASEGT. Study results and caveats: TCR beta V segments were, for the most part, productive about 87% or about 30% of the time in an earlier analysis. Analyses of presence and absence presupposed an approximately uniform sequencing depth across donors.

This clone came up a few times. Its antigen is unidentified. Primers included in the PCR were 60 Vbeta and 13 Jbeta primers. This table comes from immunoSEQ multiplex PCR, and its TCRdb copy is limited to in-frame clones, with some not included. Among over 250,000 clones listed, roughly two thirds were seen once. The chain links TRBV6-1 to TRBJ2-7; no clear D gene. The clonotype originates from a female donor in good health and CMV-seronegative. Sequencing was carried out using PBMCs. The CDR3 region has the DNA TGTGCCAGCAGTCGAGGAAACGAGCAGTACTTC. It specifies CASSRGNEQYF.